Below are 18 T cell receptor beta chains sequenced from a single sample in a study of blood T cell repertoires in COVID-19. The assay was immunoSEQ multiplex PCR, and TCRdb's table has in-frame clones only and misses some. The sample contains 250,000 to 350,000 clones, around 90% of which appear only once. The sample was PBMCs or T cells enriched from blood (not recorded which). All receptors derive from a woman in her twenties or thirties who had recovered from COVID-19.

In DNA form, the CDR3 reads TGTGCCAGCAGTTTGGGCATCGGGACTTCATACCCCTACGAGCAGTACTTC. Its protein product is CASSLGIGTSYPYEQYF. The rearrangement links TRBV27 to TRBJ2-7; weak D call: TRBD2 (6 bases). Trimming cost V 3 bases and J 2 bases, with 20 bases left between them. CDR3 size: 17 residues. Germline CDR1 and CDR2: MNHEY and SMNVEV (reference sequence).

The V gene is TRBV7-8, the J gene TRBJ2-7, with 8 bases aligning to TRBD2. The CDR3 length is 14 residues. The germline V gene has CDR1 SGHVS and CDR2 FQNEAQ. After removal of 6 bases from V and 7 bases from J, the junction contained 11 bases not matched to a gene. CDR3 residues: CASSRTGGPFEQYF. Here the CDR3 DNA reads TGTGCCAGCAGTCGTACGGGAGGGCCCTTTGAGCAGTACTTC.

The CDR3 bases are TGCGCCAGCAGCTCCTTAGCGGGAGGATCCGGGGAGACCCAGTACTTC. This gives the protein CASSSLAGGSGETQYF. This rearrangement joins TRBV5-1 to TRBJ2-5; 10 bases are shared with TRBD2. With V trimmed by 3 bases and J by 5 bases, 10 bases remained unmatched. The CDR3 runs 16 residues. Germline values: CDR1 SGHRS, CDR2 YFSETQ.

The CDR3 is CASSAYTDYEQYF. The CDR3, as DNA: TGTGCCAGCAGCGCATATACAGACTACGAGCAGTACTTC. This chain joins TRBV5-8 and TRBJ2-7; D uncertain. The CDR3 totals 13 residues. The V end lost 4 bases, the J end lost 3 bases, and 11 bases lay between the germline ends. The V gene's germline CDR1 is SGHTS and CDR2 YDEGEE.

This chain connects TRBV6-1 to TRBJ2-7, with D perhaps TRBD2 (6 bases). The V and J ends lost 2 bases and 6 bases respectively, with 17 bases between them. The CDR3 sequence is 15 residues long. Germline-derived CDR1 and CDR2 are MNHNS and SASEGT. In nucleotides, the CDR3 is TGTGCCAGCAGTGAAATCCCGCGGCGGGGAAGCGAGCAGTACTTC. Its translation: CASSEIPRRGSEQYF.

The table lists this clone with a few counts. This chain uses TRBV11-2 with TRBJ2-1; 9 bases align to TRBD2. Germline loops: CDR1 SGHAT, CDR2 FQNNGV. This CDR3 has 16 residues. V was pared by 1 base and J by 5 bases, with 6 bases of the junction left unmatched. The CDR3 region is CASSLGLASGDNEQFF. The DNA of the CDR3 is TGTGCCAGCAGCTTAGGGTTAGCTAGCGGGGACAATGAGCAGTTCTTC.

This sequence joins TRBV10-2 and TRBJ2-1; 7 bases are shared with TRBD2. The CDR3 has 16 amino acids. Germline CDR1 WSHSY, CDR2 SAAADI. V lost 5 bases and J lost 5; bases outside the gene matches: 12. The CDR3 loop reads CASSPLWRERHNEQFF. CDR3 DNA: TGCGCCAGCAGTCCCTTGTGGCGGGAGAGGCACAATGAGCAGTTCTTC.

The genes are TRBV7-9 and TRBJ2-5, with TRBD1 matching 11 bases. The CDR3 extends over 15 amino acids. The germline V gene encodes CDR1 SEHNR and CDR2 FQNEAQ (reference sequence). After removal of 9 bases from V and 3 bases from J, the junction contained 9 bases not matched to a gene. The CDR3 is CARGTGQGVEETQYF. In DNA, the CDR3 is TGTGCCAGAGGGACGGGACAGGGGGTGGAAGAGACCCAGTACTTC.

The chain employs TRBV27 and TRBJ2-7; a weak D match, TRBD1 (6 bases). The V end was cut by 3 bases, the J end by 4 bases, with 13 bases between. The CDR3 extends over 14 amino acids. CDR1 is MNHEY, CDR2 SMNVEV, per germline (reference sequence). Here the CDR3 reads CASSFGQSSYEQYF. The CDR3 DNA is TGTGCCAGCAGTTTTGGACAGTCGAGTTACGAGCAGTACTTC.

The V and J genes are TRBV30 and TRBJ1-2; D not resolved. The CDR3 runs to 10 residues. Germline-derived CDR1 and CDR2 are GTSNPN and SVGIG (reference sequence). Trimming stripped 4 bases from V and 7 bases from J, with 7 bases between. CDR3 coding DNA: TGTGCCTGGAAGCTTGGTGGCTACACCTTC. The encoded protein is CAWKLGGYTF.

In DNA form, the CDR3 reads TGCAGCGTCGGCACAGATACGCAGTATTTT. This codes for CSVGTDTQYF. This sequence joins TRBV29-1 and TRBJ2-3; D not resolved. Looked up from germline, CDR1 is SQVTM and CDR2 is ANQGSEA. The CDR3 length is 10 residues. Trimming took 6 bases from V and 1 from J, leaving 2 bases between them.

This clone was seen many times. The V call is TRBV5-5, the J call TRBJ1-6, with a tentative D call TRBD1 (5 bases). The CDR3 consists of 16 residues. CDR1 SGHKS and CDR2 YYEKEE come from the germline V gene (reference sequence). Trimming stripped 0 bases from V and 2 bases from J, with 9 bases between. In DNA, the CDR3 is TGTGCCAGCAGCTTGGACAGGTGGACCTATAATTCACCCCTCCACTTT. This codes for CASSLDRWTYNSPLHF.

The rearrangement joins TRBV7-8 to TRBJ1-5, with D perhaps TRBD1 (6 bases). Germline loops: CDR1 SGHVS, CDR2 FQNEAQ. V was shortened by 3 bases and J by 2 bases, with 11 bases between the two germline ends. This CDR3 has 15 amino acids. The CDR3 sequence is CASSFVRGGNQPQHF. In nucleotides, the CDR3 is TGTGCCAGCAGCTTCGTCAGGGGCGGCAATCAGCCCCAGCATTTT.

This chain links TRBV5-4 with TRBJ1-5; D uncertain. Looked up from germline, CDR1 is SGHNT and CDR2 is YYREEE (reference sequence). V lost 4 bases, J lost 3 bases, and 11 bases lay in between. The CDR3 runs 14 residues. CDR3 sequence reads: CASSVDGVNQPQHF. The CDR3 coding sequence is TGTGCCAGCAGCGTGGACGGAGTCAATCAGCCCCAGCATTTT.

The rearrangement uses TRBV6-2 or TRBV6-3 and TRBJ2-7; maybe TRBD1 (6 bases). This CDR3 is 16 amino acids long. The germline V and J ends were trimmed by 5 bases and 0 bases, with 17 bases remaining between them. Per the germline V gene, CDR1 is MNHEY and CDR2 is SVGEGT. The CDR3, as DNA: TGTGCCAGCAGTAGTCCCGGACAGACCAGCTCCTACGAGCAGTACTTC. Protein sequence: CASSSPGQTSSYEQYF.

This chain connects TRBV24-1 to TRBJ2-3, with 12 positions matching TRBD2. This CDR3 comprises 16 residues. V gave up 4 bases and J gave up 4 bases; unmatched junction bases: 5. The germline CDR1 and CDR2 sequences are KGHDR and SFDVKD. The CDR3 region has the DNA TGTGCCACCAGTGACACGACTAGCGGGAGCCCAGATACGCAGTATTTT. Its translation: CATSDTTSGSPDTQYF.

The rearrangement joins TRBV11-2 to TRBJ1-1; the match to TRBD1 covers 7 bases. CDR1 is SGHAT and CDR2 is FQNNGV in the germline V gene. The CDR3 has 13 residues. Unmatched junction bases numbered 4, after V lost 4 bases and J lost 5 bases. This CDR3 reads CASSSAGGTEAFF. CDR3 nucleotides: TGTGCCAGCAGCTCTGCAGGGGGAACTGAAGCTTTCTTT.

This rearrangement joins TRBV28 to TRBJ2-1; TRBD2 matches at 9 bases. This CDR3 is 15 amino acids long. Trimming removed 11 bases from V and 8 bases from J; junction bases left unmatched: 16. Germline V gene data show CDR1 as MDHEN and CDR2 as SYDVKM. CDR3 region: CACNHGLAGPDEQFF. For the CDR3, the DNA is TGTGCCTGCAATCACGGCCTAGCGGGACCCGATGAGCAGTTCTTC.